The T cell receptor (beta chain) under discussion was sequenced for a study of cytomegalovirus exposure and HLA in healthy donors. While unrecorded immune exposures were likely, the donors were nominally healthy when sampled. PCR primers comprised 60 Vbeta and 13 Jbeta primers. Some clones are missing from TCRdb's copy, which holds only in-frame ones; the method was immunoSEQ multiplex PCR. Here the sample spans 150,000 to 200,000 clones, 70% being singletons. Trimming left V 0 bases short and J 0 bases short, with 9 bases between. Looked up from germline, CDR1 is MNHEY and CDR2 is SVGAGI. This CDR3 spans 16 amino acids. In its sample, this clone was seen a few times. Antigen unknown. Whole-study results and caveats: Prior analysis indicated that the majority of TCR beta V segments exhibited productivity approximately 87% or approximately 30% of the time. Later analysis suggested links between common viral pathogens and several top significant clusters.

The sequencing sample was made of PBMCs. The rearrangement joins TRBV6-5 to TRBJ2-1; D ambiguous. This receptor was obtained from a man aged 18 to 29 in good health and CMV-seropositive. DNA of the CDR3: TGTGCCAGCAGTTACTCGTTCCGACACTCCTACAATGAGCAGTTCTTC. It is translated as CASSYSFRHSYNEQFF.